This TCR beta chain was obtained from a study of OX40 agonist ivuxolimab in advanced cancers. The wider study: Given to patients was ivuxolimab, an agonistic anti-OX40 (CD134) antibody.

Concerning this clone itself: Its antigen is unidentified.

Produced via immunoSEQ multiplex PCR; TCRdb's table is partial and in-frame only. The data show more than 50,000 clones, roughly 84% seen once. J lost 2 bases, V lost 4 bases, and 5 bases had no gene match. CDR1 and CDR2 from the germline V gene are SQVTM and ANQGSEA. The CDR3 covers 13 residues. Overall study results and limits: Average numbers of expanded clones were greater in CD8+ T cells than in CD4+.

The source was CD4+ or CD8+ T cells sorted from blood, collected in a trial of the OX40 agonist ivuxolimab. The chain joins TRBV29-1 to TRBJ2-7; 7 bases map to TRBD2. The clonotype originates from an adult with an advanced solid tumor such as melanoma, head and neck, liver or kidney cancer. CDR3 in DNA: TGCAGCGTTGGGGTTGGGGGGGCCTACGAGCAGTACTTC. Residues: CSVGVGGAYEQYF.